This TCR beta chain was documented in a study of OX40 agonist ivuxolimab in advanced cancers. Study as a whole: Patients received intravenous ivuxolimab every 2 weeks at 0.01 to 10 mg/kg.

Clones were sequenced by immunoSEQ multiplex PCR, and TCRdb holds only the in-frame ones, with some missing. The sample records over 70,000 clones, approximately 94% being singletons. CDR1 SGDLS and CDR2 YYNGEE come from the germline V gene. The germline V and J ends were trimmed by 7 bases and 9 bases, with 10 bases remaining between them. The CDR3 covers 10 residues. The specimen was CD4+ or CD8+ T cells sorted from blood, collected in a trial of the OX40 agonist ivuxolimab. The origin of this receptor is an adult with an advanced solid tumor such as melanoma, head and neck, liver or kidney cancer. The genes are TRBV9 and TRBJ2-5; D remains ambiguous. The DNA of the CDR3 is TGTGCCAGCGGGTACGGGCCCCAGTACTTC. As protein: CASGYGPQYF. The entire variable domain, with the rest obtained from reference TRBV9 and TRBJ2-5, is as follows: DSGVTQTPKHLITATGQRVTLRCSPRSGDLSVYWYQQSLDQGLQFLIQYYNGEERAKGNILERFSAQQFPDLHSELNLSSLELGDSALYFCASGYGPQYFGPGTRLLVL.